This TCR beta chain was documented in a study of CD8 T cells in Susac syndrome. It was treatment-naive patients with stable or active relapsing-remitting disease who made up the multiple sclerosis controls. FACS enriched CD8+ TEMRA cells, while bulk CD8+ and CD4+ were negatively isolated. The ends lost 3 bases at V and 3 bases at J; junction bases unmatched: 3. CDR3 length: 14 amino acids. Germline values: CDR1 SEHNR, CDR2 FQNEAQ (reference sequence). A quantity of about 0.5 to 1 ug RNA underwent reverse transcription using random hexamers. A multiplex approach, immunoSEQ multiplex PCR, amplified TCR beta CDR3 across 54 Vbeta and 13 Jbeta. Each CDR3 protein gets one entry after TCRdb re-called the immunoSEQ multiplex PCR reads with MiXCR. The repertoire includes about 180,000 distinct CDR3 sequences, 90% to 97% of them detected once, and roughly 0.095% sits in the top ten.

This TCR was recovered from a human donor with multiple sclerosis. Sequencing was performed on CD4+ T cells from PBMCs. The rearrangement links TRBV7-9 to TRBJ1-1; 8 nucleotides match TRBD1. CDR3 protein: CASSFLDRDTEAFF. CDR3 sequence (DNA): TGTGCCAGCAGCTTTTTGGACAGGGACACTGAAGCTTTCTTT.